A selection of T cell receptor beta chains follows, all from one sample in a study of T cells in Graves' hyperthyroidism and ophthalmopathy. TCRdb used MiXCR to reprocess the multiplex PCR reads, holding one entry per CDR3 protein. The data hold around 300,000 distinct CDR3 sequences, with roughly a fifth observed a single time. Specimen: blood. The receptors stem from a man between 45 and 60 years old with Graves' ophthalmopathy. Each CDR3 is given with its conserved first and last residue. The D gene is left open where the match is weak. Size values are once, few and many counts, or a class for expanded clones, and some rows have none.

TGTGCCAGCAGGTATCAGGATAATTCACCCCTCCACTTT	CASRYQDNSPLHF	-	13	-	TRBV7-9	TRBJ1-6
TGTGCCAGCAGTTTGGGACAGGTCACAGATACGCAGTATTTT	CASSLGQVTDTQYF	many	14	TRBD1	TRBV27	TRBJ2-3
TGCGCCAGCAGCGAACTAGCGGGAATAGATACGCAGTATTTT	CASSELAGIDTQYF	few	14	TRBD2	TRBV4-1	TRBJ2-3
TGTGCCAGCAGCCATGAGGGCAGCCTGAGCAATGAGCAGTTCTTC	CASSHEGSLSNEQFF	many	15	-	TRBV3-1	TRBJ2-1
TGTGCCAGCAGGAGGGACAACATGAACACTGAAGCTTTCTTT	CASRRDNMNTEAFF	many	14	-	TRBV7-3	TRBJ1-1
TGTGCCAGCAGCGGCCGAGACAGCGTCAACTATGGCTACACCTTC	CASSGRDSVNYGYTF	few	15	-	TRBV5-6	TRBJ1-2
TGTGCCAGCAGCTTAACCCAAGGACACAATGAGCAGTTCTTC	CASSLTQGHNEQFF	few	14	-	TRBV7-3	TRBJ2-1
TGTGCCAGCAGTGAAATTGCTATAGGACGGGACGAAGAGACCCAGTACTTC	CASSEIAIGRDEETQYF	many	17	-	TRBV2	TRBJ2-5
TGTGCCAGCAGTTACTATTGGGGACACGTTCAGGAGACCCAGTACTTC	CASSYYWGHVQETQYF	many	16	-	TRBV6-2/TRBV6-3	TRBJ2-5
TGTGCCAGCAGCTTAGGGGAGGGCCTCAATCAGCCCCAGCATTTT	CASSLGEGLNQPQHF	-	15	-	TRBV7-2	TRBJ1-5
TGCAGTGCTAGCGCCTACAGGGGTGAAGCTTTCTTT	CSASAYRGEAFF	-	12	TRBD1	TRBV20-1	TRBJ1-1
TGTGCCAGCAGTTTAGGGGGGAGGGTGAACACTGAAGCTTTCTTT	CASSLGGRVNTEAFF	many	15	-	TRBV27	TRBJ1-1
TGTGCCAGCAGCTTCAGTGATATGAGAGCGACCCAGTACTTC	CASSFSDMRATQYF	-	14	-	TRBV7-3	TRBJ2-5
TGTGCCAGCAGTGAAGCTTTTATCACTGAAGCTTTCTTT	CASSEAFITEAFF	-	13	-	TRBV6-1	TRBJ1-1
TGTGCCATTAGGGGCGCTTCGGGTTACAATGAGCAGTTCTTC	CAIRGASGYNEQFF	-	14	-	TRBV15	TRBJ2-1
TGTGCCAGCAGTTACTCGATGTCTAGCGGGAGCCATGAGCAGTTCTTC	CASSYSMSSGSHEQFF	few	16	TRBD2	TRBV6-5	TRBJ2-1
TGTGCCAGCACCCTAGAGGGGCGCCAGGCCTACAATGAGCAGTTCTTC	CASTLEGRQAYNEQFF	many	16	-	TRBV11-2	TRBJ2-1
TGTGCCTGGAGTGTAGGACACGGGACCTACGAGCAGTACTTC	CAWSVGHGTYEQYF	many	14	-	TRBV30	TRBJ2-7
TGTGCCAGCAGTGAAGGAGGGACAGCCCTCTATGGCTACACCTTC	CASSEGGTALYGYTF	-	15	TRBD1	TRBV6-1	TRBJ1-2
TGCGCCAGCAGCCAAGCCCCGGGGAGGGGCACAGATACGCAGTATTTT	CASSQAPGRGTDTQYF	-	16	TRBD2	TRBV4-1	TRBJ2-3
TGTGCCAGCAGTCCTCGGCAGGGGGATAATTCACCCCTCCACTTT	CASSPRQGDNSPLHF	few	15	TRBD1	TRBV6-1	TRBJ1-6
TGCGCCAGCAGCTCAACGGGGGCATCCTACTCTGGAAACACCATATATTTT	CASSSTGASYSGNTIYF	few	17	-	TRBV5-1	TRBJ1-3
TGCAGCGTTTCAGATAATTTCAGCAATCAGCCCCAGCATTTT	CSVSDNFSNQPQHF	-	14	-	TRBV29-1	TRBJ1-5
TGTGCCAGCAGCCCCGGGACTAGCGGATTTGGCAATGAGCAGTTCTTC	CASSPGTSGFGNEQFF	many	16	TRBD2	TRBV3-1	TRBJ2-1
TGTGCCAGCAGTTACTCGACGCGTCGACAGAATAATGAAAAACTGTTTTTT	CASSYSTRRQNNEKLFF	many	17	-	TRBV6-2/TRBV6-3	TRBJ1-4
TGTACCAGCAGGGGACTACAATACAATGAGCAGTTCTTC	CTSRGLQYNEQFF	-	13	-	TRBV12-3/TRBV12-4	TRBJ2-1
TGTGCCACAATGGATATAGCGCGTCCTCAGGAGACCCAGTACTTC	CATMDIARPQETQYF	-	15	-	TRBV15	TRBJ2-5
TGTGCCAGCAGTTACTCCGGGACTAGCGGGAGGGCCTCCTACAATGAGCAGTTCTTC	CASSYSGTSGRASYNEQFF	-	19	TRBD2	TRBV6-2/TRBV6-3	TRBJ2-1
TGTGCCACTTCCGAAGTGGGGAGCTCCTACGAGCAGTACTTC	CATSEVGSSYEQYF	many	14	-	TRBV2	TRBJ2-7
TGTGCCAGTAGTACTGTGCTAGGAGGGGAGACCCAGTACTTC	CASSTVLGGETQYF	-	14	-	TRBV19	TRBJ2-5
TGTGCCAGCAGCTTAATGTCTGGGACAGGGCATTCACCCCTCCACTTT	CASSLMSGTGHSPLHF	-	16	TRBD1	TRBV7-9	TRBJ1-6
TGCAGTGCTGGACTAGCGGGGAGAACCGGGGAGCTGTTTTTT	CSAGLAGRTGELFF	few	14	TRBD2	TRBV20-1	TRBJ2-2
TGTGCCAGCAGCCAAGGGGGTCTATATGAGCAGTTCTTC	CASSQGGLYEQFF	-	13	-	TRBV3-1	TRBJ2-1
TGCAGTGCTAAGGTGGGAGGGTCCTACGAGCAGTACTTC	CSAKVGGSYEQYF	-	13	TRBD2	TRBV20-1	TRBJ2-7
TGTGCCACCAGCAGAGAACAGCTAAGCAATCAGCCCCAGCATTTT	CATSREQLSNQPQHF	-	15	-	TRBV15	TRBJ1-5
TGTGCCAGTACAGGGTTCGGCAATCAGCCCCAGCATTTT	CASTGFGNQPQHF	many	13	-	TRBV2	TRBJ1-5
TGTGCCACCAGTCCCCAGGGTTTAGGTGAGCAGTTCTTC	CATSPQGLGEQFF	many	13	-	TRBV24-1	TRBJ2-1
TGTGCCAGCAGCTTAGTCGCTAGCGGGGGACACCTCGGGACCCAGTACTTC	CASSLVASGGHLGTQYF	many	17	TRBD2	TRBV11-2	TRBJ2-5
TGTGCCATCAGTGAGGGGGTAGGGGAGGAGACCCAGTACTTC	CAISEGVGEETQYF	-	14	-	TRBV10-3	TRBJ2-5
TGTGCCACTGGTGGCCCCGGGACTAGCGGACGGGACACCGGGGAGCTGTTTTTT	CATGGPGTSGRDTGELFF	many	18	TRBD2	TRBV24-1	TRBJ2-2
TGTGCCAGCAGTGAGGGAGGGGTCCCCTACGATGAGCAGTTCTTC	CASSEGGVPYDEQFF	many	15	TRBD2	TRBV6-1	TRBJ2-1
TGTGCCAGCAGCTCTCAAGGGAGGAACGGCGAGCAGTACTTC	CASSSQGRNGEQYF	-	14	-	TRBV7-2	TRBJ2-7
TGTGCCAGCAGCGCTATAGCGGGGGTGGTAAATGAGCAGTTCTTC	CASSAIAGVVNEQFF	few	15	TRBD2	TRBV9	TRBJ2-1
TGTGCCAGCAGCCTCCGACTAGCGGGAGGGGTCAATGAGCAGTTCTTC	CASSLRLAGGVNEQFF	-	16	TRBD2	TRBV3-1	TRBJ2-1
TGTGCCAGCAGCCTGCTGTCGGGTATCCAAGAGACCCAGTACTTC	CASSLLSGIQETQYF	many	15	-	TRBV3-1	TRBJ2-5
TGTGCCAGCAGCCAAGACACAGGGGCCGGAGGCTACACCTTC	CASSQDTGAGGYTF	few	14	TRBD1	TRBV3-1	TRBJ1-2
TGTGCCAGTAGTATAGGTAGGGAGCAGCCCCAGCATTTT	CASSIGREQPQHF	few	13	-	TRBV19	TRBJ1-5
TGTGCCAGCAGCTCGACAAACACTAGGGGGAATGAGCAGTCCTTC	CASSSTNTRGNEQSF	few	15	-	TRBV7-2	TRBJ2-1
TGTGCCAGCAGCTTGGGACACGCGAACGCTGAAGCTTTCTTT	CASSLGHANAEAFF	-	14	-	TRBV7-9	TRBJ1-1
TGTGCCAGCAGGGGGACTGTCACAGATACGCAGTATTTT	CASRGTVTDTQYF	few	13	-	TRBV7-9	TRBJ2-3
TGTGCCAGCAGTGGGACAGCCTACGAGCAGTACTTC	CASSGTAYEQYF	-	12	-	TRBV2	TRBJ2-7
TGTGCCTGGAGTTTAACAGCGAGTGAGCAGTTCTTC	CAWSLTASEQFF	many	12	-	TRBV30	TRBJ2-1
TGCAGTGCTTCCGACAGGGGGGGCTCCTCCGAGCAGTACTTC	CSASDRGGSSEQYF	few	14	TRBD1	TRBV20-1	TRBJ2-7
TGCAGTGCTAGAGTTTCCGAGCGGAGGGGGAATGAGCAGTTCTTC	CSARVSERRGNEQFF	many	15	-	TRBV20-1	TRBJ2-1
TGTGCCAGCAGTTTATCATCCAGGTTTTTCGATCAGCCCCAGCATTTT	CASSLSSRFFDQPQHF	few	16	-	TRBV27	TRBJ1-5
TGTGCCACCAGCAGAGATCGGGACAGCTCCTACGAGCAGTACTTC	CATSRDRDSSYEQYF	-	15	TRBD1	TRBV15	TRBJ2-7